Listed below are T cell receptor beta chains from one sample, sequenced in a study of blood T cells in healthy people across ages. TCRdb fed the 5' RACE reads into MiXCR, producing one record per CDR3 protein. This table holds about 1 million distinct CDR3 sequences, 40% to 50% found once. Specimen: blood. The receptors come from a woman aged 60 to 75 in good health. Both conserved end residues are part of each CDR3. A D gene is named only where the DNA matches it firmly. Some rows have no size entry. The others give once, few or many, or a class for an expanded clone.

>TRBJ2-7|-|-|TRBV20-1
TGCAGTGCCCAGAGGCGGGCAGGGGACTCCTGCGAGCAGTACTTC
CSAQRRAGDSCEQYF
>TRBJ1-6|-|-|TRBV3-1
TGTGCCAGCAGCCTGACACGTTATAATTCATCCCTCCACTTT
CASSLTRYNSSLHF
>TRBJ2-3|few|-|TRBV10-2
TGCGCCAGCAGTGATTCTCACGCAGATACGCAGTATTTT
CASSDSHADTQYF
>TRBJ2-1|-|-|TRBV20-1
TGCAGTGCTTATATAGCGGTGAGCTCCTACAATGAGCAGTTCTTC
CSAYIAVSSYNEQFF
>TRBJ2-7|-|TRBD2|TRBV6-1
TGTGCCTGCAGTGCGGGACTAGCGGGATCCTACGAGCAGTACTTC
CACSAGLAGSYEQYF
>TRBJ2-1|-|-|TRBV7-3
TGTACCAGCAGCTTAATTAAAACAGTCTACAATGGGCAGTTCTTC
CTSSLIKTVYNGQFF
>TRBJ2-1|once|-|TRBV27
TGTGCCAGCAGTTTTGGGGGACAAGGGGGTAGGGGCAATGAGCAGTTCTTC
CASSFGGQGGRGNEQFF
>TRBJ2-7|-|TRBD1|TRBV6-1
TGTGTCAGCAGTGCAAGACAGGGGGCCTCCTACGAGCAGTACTTC
CVSSARQGASYEQYF
>TRBJ2-7|-|-|TRBV18
TGTGCCAGCTCACCACTGGGAGGACGCGGTGACGAGCAGTACTTC
CASSPLGGRGDEQYF
>TRBJ2-1|few|TRBD2|TRBV20-1
TGCAGTGCTAGAGGGACTAGCGGGAGTAGGGGCTATGAGCAGTTCTTC
CSARGTSGSRGYEQFF
>TRBJ2-1|once|-|TRBV2
TGTGCCAGCTCAGGGGGGTCAGCCCGGCAGGGTGAGCAGTTCTTC
CASSGGSARQGEQFF
>TRBJ1-1|-|-|TRBV18
TGTGCCAGCTCACCACTCGGTCTAACAGACCTGAACACTGAAGCTTTCTTT
CASSPLGLTDLNTEAFF
>TRBJ1-5|-|-|TRBV5-1
TGCGTCAGCAGCTTGGAGGGGAACGGTGGTCAGCCCCAGCATTTT
CVSSLEGNGGQPQHF
>TRBJ2-5|few|-|TRBV21-1
TGTGCCAGCAGCAAAGTTGTCATGAACCAAGAGACCCAGTACTTC
CASSKVVMNQETQYF
>TRBJ2-3|-|TRBD2|TRBV24-1
TGTGCCACCAGTGAGACTAGCGGGAGAGCAGATACGCAGTATTTT
CATSETSGRADTQYF
>TRBJ2-3|once|TRBD2|TRBV20-1
TGCAGTGCTAGTCACATCCTAGCGGGGGTTCGTACTAGCACAGATACGCAGTATTTT
CSASHILAGVRTSTDTQYF
>TRBJ2-7|once|-|TRBV6-2/TRBV6-3
TGTGCCAGCAGAGACCCTCCCCCTTCCGACAGAACCTACGAGCAGTACTTC
CASRDPPPSDRTYEQYF
>TRBJ2-2|-|-|TRBV21-1
TGTGCCAGCAGCCCCGAGCCCACTAGCGGGAGGAACACCGGGGAGCTGTTTTTT
CASSPEPTSGRNTGELFF
>TRBJ2-2|few|-|TRBV9
TGTGCCAGCAGCGTAGACCGGGAAAGAGGCACCGGGGAGCTGTTTTTT
CASSVDRERGTGELFF
>TRBJ1-2|-|-|TRBV29-1
TGCAGCCATGGAGGGAACTATGGCTACACCTTC
CSHGGNYGYTF